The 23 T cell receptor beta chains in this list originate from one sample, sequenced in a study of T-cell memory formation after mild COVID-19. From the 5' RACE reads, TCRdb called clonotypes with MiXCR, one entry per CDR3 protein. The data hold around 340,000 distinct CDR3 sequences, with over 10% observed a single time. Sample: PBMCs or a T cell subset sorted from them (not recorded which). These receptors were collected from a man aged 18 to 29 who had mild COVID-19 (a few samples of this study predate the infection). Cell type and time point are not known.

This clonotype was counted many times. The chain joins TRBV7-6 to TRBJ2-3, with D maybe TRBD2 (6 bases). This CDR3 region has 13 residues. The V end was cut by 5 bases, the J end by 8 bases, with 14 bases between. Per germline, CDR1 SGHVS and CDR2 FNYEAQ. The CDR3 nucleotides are TGTGCCAGCAGCACCACGTCGGAGGGTACGCAGTATTTT. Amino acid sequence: CASSTTSEGTQYF. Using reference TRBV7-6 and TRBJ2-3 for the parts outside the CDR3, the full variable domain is GAGVSQSPRYKVTKRGQDVALRCDPISGHVSLYWYRQALGQGPEFLTYFNYEAQQDKSGLPNDRFSAERPEGSISTLTIQRTEQRDSAMYRCASSTTSEGTQYFGPGTRLTVL.

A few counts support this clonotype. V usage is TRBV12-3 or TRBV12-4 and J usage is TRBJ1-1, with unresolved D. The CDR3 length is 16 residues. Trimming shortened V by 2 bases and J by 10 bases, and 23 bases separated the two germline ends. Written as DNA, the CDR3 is TGTGCCAGCAGTTTACGGAGTGGGAGGGTACTGAAAGGAGCTTTCTTT. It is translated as CASSLRSGRVLKGAFF.

For the CDR3, the DNA is TGTGCCAGCAGTGAAGCGGGACTAGCGGGGGGCCGCCAAGAGACCCAGTACTTC. This gives the protein CASSEAGLAGGRQETQYF. This chain links TRBV2 with TRBJ2-5; 15 nucleotides agree with TRBD2. The junction had 3 bases not matched to a gene; V was cut back by 0 bases and J by 1 base. The CDR3 loop spans 18 amino acids. Germline loops: CDR1 SNHLY, CDR2 FYNNEI.

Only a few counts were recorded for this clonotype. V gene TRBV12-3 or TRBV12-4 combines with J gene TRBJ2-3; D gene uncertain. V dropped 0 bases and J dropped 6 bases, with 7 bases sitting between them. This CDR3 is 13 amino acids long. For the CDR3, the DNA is TGTGCCAGCAGTTTAGCCCGGAAGGATACGCAGTATTTT. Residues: CASSLARKDTQYF.

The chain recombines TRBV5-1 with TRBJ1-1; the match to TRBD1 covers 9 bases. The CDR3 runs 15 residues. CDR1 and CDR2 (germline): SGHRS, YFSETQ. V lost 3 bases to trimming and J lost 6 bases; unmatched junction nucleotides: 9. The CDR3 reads CASSWTDRGSAEAFF. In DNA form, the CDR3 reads TGCGCCAGCAGCTGGACGGACAGGGGAAGCGCTGAAGCTTTCTTT.

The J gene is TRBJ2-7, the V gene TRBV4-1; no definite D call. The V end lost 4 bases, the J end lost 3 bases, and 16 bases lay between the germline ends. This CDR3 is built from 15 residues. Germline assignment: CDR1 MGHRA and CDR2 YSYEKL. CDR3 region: CASSRLNESGYEQYF. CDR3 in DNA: TGCGCCAGCAGCCGCCTTAACGAGAGTGGCTACGAGCAGTACTTC.

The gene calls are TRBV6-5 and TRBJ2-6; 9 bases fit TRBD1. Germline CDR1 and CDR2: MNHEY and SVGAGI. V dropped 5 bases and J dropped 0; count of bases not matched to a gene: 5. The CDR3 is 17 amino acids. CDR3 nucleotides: TGTGCCAGCAGTAACGGACAGGGGAGCTCTGGGGCCAACGTCCTGACTTTC. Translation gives CASSNGQGSSGANVLTF.

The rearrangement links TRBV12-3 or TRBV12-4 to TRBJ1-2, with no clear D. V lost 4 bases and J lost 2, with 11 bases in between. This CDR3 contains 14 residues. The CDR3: CASSYTDFNYGYTF. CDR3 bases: TGTGCCAGCAGTTACACCGACTTCAACTATGGCTACACCTTC.

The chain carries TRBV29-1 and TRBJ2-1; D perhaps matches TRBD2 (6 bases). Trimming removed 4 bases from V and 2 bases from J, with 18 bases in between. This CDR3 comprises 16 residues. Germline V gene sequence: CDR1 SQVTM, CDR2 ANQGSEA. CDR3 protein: CSVGGRRAETYNEQFF. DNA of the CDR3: TGCAGCGTTGGGGGGAGGCGTGCCGAGACCTACAATGAGCAGTTCTTC.

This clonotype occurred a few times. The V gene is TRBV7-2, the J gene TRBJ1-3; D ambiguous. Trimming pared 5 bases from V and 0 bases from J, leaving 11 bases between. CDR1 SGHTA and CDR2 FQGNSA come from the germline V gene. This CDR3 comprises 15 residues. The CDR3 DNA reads TGTGCCAGCAGCCGCTGGACTGTCTCTGGAAACACCATATATTTT. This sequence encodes CASSRWTVSGNTIYF.

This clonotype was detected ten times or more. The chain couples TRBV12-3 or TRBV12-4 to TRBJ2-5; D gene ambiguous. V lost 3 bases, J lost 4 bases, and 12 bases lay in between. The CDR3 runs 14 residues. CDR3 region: CASSLLAVLETQYF. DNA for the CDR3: TGTGCCAGCAGTTTGTTAGCCGTGTTAGAGACCCAGTACTTC.

CDR3 in amino acids: CASSLQQGNTEAFF. CDR3 nucleotide sequence: TGCGCCAGCAGCTTGCAACAGGGGAACACTGAAGCTTTCTTT. This chain links TRBV5-1 with TRBJ1-1; D is perhaps TRBD1 (6 bases). The CDR3 has 14 amino acids. Per the germline V gene, CDR1 is SGHRS and CDR2 is YFSETQ. Trimming stripped 1 base from V and 1 base from J, with 8 bases between.

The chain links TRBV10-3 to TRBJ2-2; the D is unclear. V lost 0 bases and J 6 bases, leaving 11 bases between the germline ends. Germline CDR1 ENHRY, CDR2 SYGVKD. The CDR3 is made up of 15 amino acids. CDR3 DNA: TGTGCCATCAGTGAGTCGGGTTCCCCTGCCGGGGAGCTGTTTTTT. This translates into CAISESGSPAGELFF.

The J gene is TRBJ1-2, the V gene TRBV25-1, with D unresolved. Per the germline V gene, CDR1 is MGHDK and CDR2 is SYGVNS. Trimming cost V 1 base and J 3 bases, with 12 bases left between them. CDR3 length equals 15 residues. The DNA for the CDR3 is TGTGCCAGCAGTGAATTATCGACGGGTCACTATGGCTACACCTTC. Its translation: CASSELSTGHYGYTF.

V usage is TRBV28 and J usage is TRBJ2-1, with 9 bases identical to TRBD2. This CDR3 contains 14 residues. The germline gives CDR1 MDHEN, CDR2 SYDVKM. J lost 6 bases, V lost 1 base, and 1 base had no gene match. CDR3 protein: CASSLLLAGNEQFF. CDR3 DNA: TGTGCCAGCAGTTTATTACTAGCGGGCAATGAGCAGTTCTTC.

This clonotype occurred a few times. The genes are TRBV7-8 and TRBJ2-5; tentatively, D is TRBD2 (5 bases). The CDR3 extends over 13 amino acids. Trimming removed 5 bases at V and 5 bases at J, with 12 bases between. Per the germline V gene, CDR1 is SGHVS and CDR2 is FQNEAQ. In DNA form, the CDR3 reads TGTGCCAGCAGCCAGTCTAGGGAGGAGACCCAGTACTTC. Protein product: CASSQSREETQYF.

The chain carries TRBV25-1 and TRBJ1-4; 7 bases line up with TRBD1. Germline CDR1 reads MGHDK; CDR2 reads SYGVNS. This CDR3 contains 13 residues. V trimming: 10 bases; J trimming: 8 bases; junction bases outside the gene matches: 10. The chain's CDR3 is CATPTGTEEKLFF. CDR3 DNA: TGTGCCACCCCGACAGGGACTGAAGAAAAACTGTTTTTT.

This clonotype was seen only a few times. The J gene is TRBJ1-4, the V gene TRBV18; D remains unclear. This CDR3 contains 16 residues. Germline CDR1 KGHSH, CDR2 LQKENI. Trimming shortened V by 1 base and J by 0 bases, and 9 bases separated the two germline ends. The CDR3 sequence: CASSPRGVATNEKLFF. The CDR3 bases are TGTGCCAGCTCACCACGGGGAGTTGCAACTAATGAAAAACTGTTTTTT.

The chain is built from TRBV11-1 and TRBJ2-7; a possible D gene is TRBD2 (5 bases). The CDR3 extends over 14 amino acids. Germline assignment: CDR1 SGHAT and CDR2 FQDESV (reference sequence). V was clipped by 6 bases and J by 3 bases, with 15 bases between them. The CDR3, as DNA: TGTGCCAGCAGTCCACCCGGGGTTGGCTACGAGCAGTACGTC. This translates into CASSPPGVGYEQYV.

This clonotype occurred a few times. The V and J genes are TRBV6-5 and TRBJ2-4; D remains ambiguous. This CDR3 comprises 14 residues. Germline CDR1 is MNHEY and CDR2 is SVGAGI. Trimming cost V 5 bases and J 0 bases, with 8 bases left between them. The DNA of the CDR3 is TGTGCCAGCAGTGGCACCGTAGCCAAAAACATTCAGTACTTC. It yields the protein CASSGTVAKNIQYF.

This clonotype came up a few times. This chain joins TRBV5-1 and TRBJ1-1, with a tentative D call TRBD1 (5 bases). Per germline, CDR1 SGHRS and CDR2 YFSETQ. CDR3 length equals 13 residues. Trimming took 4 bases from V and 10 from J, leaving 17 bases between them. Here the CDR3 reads CASSLRTAGGAFF. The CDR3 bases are TGCGCCAGCAGCCTAAGGACCGCCGGGGGAGCTTTCTTT.

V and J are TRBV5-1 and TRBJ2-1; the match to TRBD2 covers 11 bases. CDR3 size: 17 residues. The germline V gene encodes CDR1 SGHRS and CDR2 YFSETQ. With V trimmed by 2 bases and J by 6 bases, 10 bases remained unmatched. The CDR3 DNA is TGCGCCAGCAGCTTAAGACTAGCGGGGCGGGTACGCAATGAGCAGTTCTTC. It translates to CASSLRLAGRVRNEQFF.

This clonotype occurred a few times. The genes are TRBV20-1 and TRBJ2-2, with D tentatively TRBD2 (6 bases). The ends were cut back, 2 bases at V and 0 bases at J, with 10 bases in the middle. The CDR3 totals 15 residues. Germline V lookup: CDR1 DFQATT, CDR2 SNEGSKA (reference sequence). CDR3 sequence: CSARQSGSNTGELFF. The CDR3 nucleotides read TGCAGTGCTAGACAAAGCGGGTCGAACACCGGGGAGCTGTTTTTT.